The clone carrying this TCR beta chain showed up just a few times. How the authors handled the data: Reference gene primer amplification gave estimated nucleated cell counts. Some clones are missing from TCRdb's copy, which holds only in-frame ones; the method was immunoSEQ multiplex PCR. That table gives V, J and clone size, and the DNA gave D and trimming. Of some 78,000 clones listed, around 89% are singletons. The sample comes from a study of blood T cell repertoires in COVID-19. In the study overall: Donors in the United States, Italy and Spain gave samples during acute or convalescent COVID-19. PBMCs, B-cell-depleted T cells, or T cells were the source of the cDNA or gDNA that made up the material.

V gave up 1 base and J gave up 7 bases, with 10 bases separating them. The CDR3 length is 13 residues. This receptor was taken from a woman of 80 years or more with active or convalescent COVID-19. Sequencing input: peripheral blood. The genes are TRBV12-3 or TRBV12-4 and TRBJ1-2; D is ambiguous. The DNA for the CDR3 is TGTGCCAGCAGTTTAGTTCTGGGAGGTGGCTACACCTTC. Amino acid sequence: CASSLVLGGGYTF.